This entry lists 17 T cell receptor beta chains sequenced from one sample in a study of CD8 T cells in Susac syndrome. RNA amounts of roughly 0.5 to 1 ug underwent reverse transcription with random hexamers. TCRdb re-called the immunoSEQ multiplex PCR reads with MiXCR, one entry per CDR3 protein. Of 95,000 to 150,000 distinct CDR3 sequences in the sample, roughly 95% are singletons; the top ten hold approximately 0.15%. Sequenced input: CD4+ T cells from PBMCs. These receptor sequences come from a human donor with Susac syndrome.

This clonotype was observed a single time. The V and J genes are TRBV29-1 and TRBJ1-1, with 9 bases that match TRBD1. This CDR3 is built from 12 residues. With 2 bases clipped from V and 10 bases from J, the junction kept 5 bases outside the gene matches. Germline assignment: CDR1 SQVTM and CDR2 ANQGSEA. The CDR3, as DNA: TGCAGCGTTGAACCGGGACAGGGCGTAGCTTTCTTT. Translated, it gives CSVEPGQGVAFF.

The CDR3 DNA reads TGCAGTATTGGTCGGAGCGGAGAGCAGTACTTC. Amino acids: CSIGRSGEQYF. The chain couples TRBV29-1 to TRBJ2-7; weak D call: TRBD2 (5 bases). The CDR3 is 11 residues long. Per germline, CDR1 SQVTM and CDR2 ANQGSEA.

The rearrangement uses TRBV20-1 and TRBJ2-5; D is unclear. V lost 2 bases and J 0 bases, leaving 13 bases between the germline ends. This CDR3 region has 15 residues. Germline V gene lookup returns CDR1 DFQATT and CDR2 SNEGSKA (reference sequence). In DNA form, the CDR3 reads TGCAGTGCTAGACCCGAGACACCGTACCAAGAGACCCAGTACTTC. Protein product: CSARPETPYQETQYF.

The rearrangement uses TRBV12-5 and TRBJ1-1; 7 nucleotides match TRBD1. CDR1 is LGHNT and CDR2 is FRNRAP in the germline V gene. V was pared by 6 bases and J by 4 bases, with 2 bases of the junction left unmatched. The CDR3 contains 12 residues. The CDR3 DNA sequence: TGTGCTAGTGGGACAGGGCTCACTGAAGCTTTCTTT. Residues: CASGTGLTEAFF.

The rearrangement links TRBV7-8 to TRBJ2-2, with D maybe TRBD1 (5 bases). CDR1 and CDR2 (germline): SGHVS, FQNEAQ. V shed 5 bases and J shed 5 bases, with 9 bases lying between them. This CDR3 has 13 residues. The CDR3 protein is CASSATETGELFF. The CDR3 DNA follows: TGTGCCAGCAGCGCGACAGAGACCGGGGAGCTGTTTTTT.

The rearrangement uses TRBV12-3 or TRBV12-4 and TRBJ2-5; 9 nucleotides line up with TRBD1. The junction had 8 bases not matched to a gene; V was cut back by 5 bases and J by 4 bases. The CDR3 has 15 residues. The CDR3 DNA sequence: TGTGCCAGCAGTCCGGGACAGGGCAGAGTAGAGACCCAGTACTTC. As protein: CASSPGQGRVETQYF.

The sample holds one count of this clonotype. The genes are TRBV7-9 and TRBJ1-2; 7 bases fit TRBD1. Germline lookup yields CDR1 SEHNR and CDR2 FQNEAQ (reference sequence). J was trimmed by 5 bases and V by 5 bases; bases with no gene match: 8. This CDR3 comprises 14 residues. DNA for the CDR3: TGTGCCAGCAGCCTGGAACAGGGGCGATATGGCTACACCTTC. This gives the protein CASSLEQGRYGYTF.

The rearrangement uses TRBV12-3 or TRBV12-4 and TRBJ2-5; D remains ambiguous. Trimming left V 3 bases short and J 5 bases short, with 10 bases between. This CDR3 has 13 amino acids. DNA of the CDR3: TGTGCCAGCAGTTTTCTCCGGCGGGAGACCCAGTACTTC. This gives the protein CASSFLRRETQYF.

This clonotype was picked up one time. The chain couples TRBV29-1 to TRBJ2-3; D is perhaps TRBD1 (5 bases). Trimming removed 5 bases from V and 0 bases from J, with 9 bases in between. CDR1 and CDR2 from the germline V gene are SQVTM and ANQGSEA. The CDR3 runs to 13 residues. Here the CDR3 reads CSVRQGSTDTQYF. DNA of the CDR3: TGCAGCGTTCGGCAGGGTAGCACAGATACGCAGTATTTT.

This chain joins TRBV7-2 and TRBJ2-1; 12 bases are a match to TRBD2. This CDR3 has 16 residues. After removal of 0 bases from V and 9 bases from J, the junction contained 6 bases not matched to a gene. Per the germline V gene, CDR1 is SGHTA and CDR2 is FQGNSA. The CDR3 sequence: CASSLARLAGAFEQFF. As DNA, the CDR3 is TGTGCCAGCAGCTTAGCGCGACTAGCGGGAGCTTTTGAGCAGTTCTTC.

This chain uses TRBV12-3 or TRBV12-4 with TRBJ1-2; D unresolved. The CDR3 runs 15 residues. V was trimmed by 7 bases and J by 2 bases, leaving 17 bases between them. CDR3 sequence (DNA): TGTGCCAGCATCCAAGGACTCGGGAAGAACTATGGCTACACCTTC. It yields the protein CASIQGLGKNYGYTF.

The V gene is TRBV7-8, the J gene TRBJ2-5; tentative D call: TRBD2 (6 bases). Per germline, CDR1 SGHVS and CDR2 FQNEAQ. V was cut by 6 bases and J by 5 bases, with 16 bases left in between. This CDR3 is 14 amino acids long. The CDR3 DNA follows: TGTGCCAGCAGTTTAACCGGGACTTTGGAGACCCAGTACTTC. The encoded protein is CASSLTGTLETQYF.

The chain is built from TRBV20-1 and TRBJ2-3; D not resolved. Germline CDR1 DFQATT, CDR2 SNEGSKA (reference sequence). This CDR3 spans 16 amino acids. Trimming pared 0 bases from V and 3 bases from J, leaving 16 bases between. The CDR3 sequence is CSARDLVARRTDTQYF. The CDR3 coding sequence is TGCAGTGCTAGAGATTTAGTGGCCCGTCGGACAGATACGCAGTATTTT.

V usage is TRBV6-4 and J usage is TRBJ2-3; no reliable D call. Germline lookup yields CDR1 MRHNA and CDR2 SNTAGT. V lost 0 bases, J lost 1 base, and 5 bases lay in between. This CDR3 has 14 residues. The CDR3 nucleotides are TGTGCCAGCAGTGACTCCAGAGGCACAGATACGCAGTATTTT. This translates into CASSDSRGTDTQYF.

This chain uses TRBV5-6 with TRBJ1-4; D remains unclear. CDR1 and CDR2 from the germline V gene are SGHDT and YYEEEE. Trimming removed 1 base from V and 4 bases from J, with 2 bases in between. This CDR3 has 12 residues. DNA of the CDR3: TGTGCCAGCAGCTTGAGTAATGAAAAACTGTTTTTT. It is translated as CASSLSNEKLFF.

The V call is TRBV20-1, the J call TRBJ2-5; the D gene is possibly TRBD1 (5 bases). The CDR3 is 11 amino acids. Between the trimmed V and J ends, which lost 4 bases and 4 bases, there was a span of 7 bases. Germline V gene lookup returns CDR1 DFQATT and CDR2 SNEGSKA (reference sequence). CDR3 bases: TGCAGTGCTAAAAGGGGAGAGACCCAGTACTTC. Translation: CSAKRGETQYF.

The chain links TRBV12-3 or TRBV12-4 to TRBJ1-2; D possibly corresponds to TRBD1 (5 bases). The CDR3 loop spans 16 amino acids. Between the trimmed V and J ends, which lost 5 bases and 2 bases, there was a span of 18 bases. The CDR3 loop reads CASSLGKGLGNYGYTF. The CDR3 DNA reads as TGTGCCAGCAGTCTGGGGAAGGGGTTGGGGAACTATGGCTACACCTTC.